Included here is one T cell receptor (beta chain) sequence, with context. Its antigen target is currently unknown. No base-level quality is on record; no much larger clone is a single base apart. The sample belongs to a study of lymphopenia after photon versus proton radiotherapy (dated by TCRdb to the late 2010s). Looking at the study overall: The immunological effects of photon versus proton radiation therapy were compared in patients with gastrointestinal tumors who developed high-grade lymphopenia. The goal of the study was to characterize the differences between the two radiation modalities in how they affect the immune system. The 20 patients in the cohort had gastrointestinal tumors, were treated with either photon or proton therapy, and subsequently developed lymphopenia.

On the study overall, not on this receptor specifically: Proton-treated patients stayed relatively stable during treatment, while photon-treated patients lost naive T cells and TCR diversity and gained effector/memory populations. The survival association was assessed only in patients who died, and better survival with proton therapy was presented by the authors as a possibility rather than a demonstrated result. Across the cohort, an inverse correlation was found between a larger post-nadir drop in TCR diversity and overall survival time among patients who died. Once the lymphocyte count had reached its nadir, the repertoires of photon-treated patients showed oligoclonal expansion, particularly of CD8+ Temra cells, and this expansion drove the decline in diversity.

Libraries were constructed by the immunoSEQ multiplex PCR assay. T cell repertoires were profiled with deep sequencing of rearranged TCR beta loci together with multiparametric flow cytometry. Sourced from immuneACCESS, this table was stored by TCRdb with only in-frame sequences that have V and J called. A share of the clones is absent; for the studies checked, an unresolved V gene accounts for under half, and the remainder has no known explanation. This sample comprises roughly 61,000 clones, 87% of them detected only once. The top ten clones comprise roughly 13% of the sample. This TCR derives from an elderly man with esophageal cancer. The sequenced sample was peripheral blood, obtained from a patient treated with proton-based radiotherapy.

The CDR3 reads as follows: CASSQVGDGTSYNEQFF. The nucleotides are TGTGCCAGCAGCCAGGTGGGGGACGGCACCTCCTACAATGAGCAGTTCTTC. The rearranged segments are TRBV7-9 and TRBJ2-1, with the D segment possibly TRBD1 or TRBD2, each aligning over 5 bases. The V and J ends are trimmed by 5 bases and 0 bases, leaving 17 bases between them. The germline V gene (reference sequence) specifies SEHNR as CDR1 and FQNEAQ as CDR2. The CDR3 sequence holds 17 residues, the cysteine and phenylalanine included. Just CDR3 DNA is preserved here, 51 bases in frame from base 1.